These 24 T cell receptor beta chains came from one sample sequenced in a study of T cell responses to AZD1222 COVID-19 vaccine. Clones were sequenced by immunoSEQ multiplex PCR, and TCRdb holds only the in-frame ones, with some missing. The data show some 140,000 clones, roughly nine tenths seen once. This specimen consisted of peripheral blood, obtained on day 0 of MenACWY control vaccination. All receptors come from an adult in good health.

J is TRBJ2-3 and V is TRBV9, with 11 bases fitting TRBD2. Per germline, CDR1 SGDLS and CDR2 YYNGEE. Trimming removed 5 bases from V and 6 bases from J; junction bases left unmatched: 5. The CDR3 sequence is 14 residues long. Here the CDR3 reads CASSRVAGGDTQYF. CDR3 sequence (DNA): TGTGCCAGCAGTCGGGTAGCGGGAGGGGATACGCAGTATTTT.

This clone was recorded a few times. The chain uses TRBV7-8 and TRBJ2-4; a possible D gene is TRBD2 (5 bases). Germline V lookup: CDR1 SGHVS, CDR2 FQNEAQ. The V and J ends lost 4 bases and 0 bases respectively, with 7 bases between them. CDR3 length: 14 amino acids. For the CDR3, the DNA is TGTGCCAGCAGCTCAGCGGTAGCCAAAAACATTCAGTACTTC. It codes for CASSSAVAKNIQYF.

The genes are TRBV4-3 and TRBJ1-1; the D is unclear. The CDR3 has 14 residues. Germline V lookup: CDR1 LGHNA, CDR2 YSLEER. The V end was cut by 4 bases, the J end by 7 bases, with 16 bases between. CDR3 residues: CASSRIITSREAFF. In nucleotides, the CDR3 is TGCGCCAGCAGCCGTATAATCACATCCCGTGAAGCTTTCTTT.

The CDR3 sequence: CASSLVAGVTLGNTIYF. Here the CDR3 DNA reads TGCGCCAGCAGCTTGGTTGCAGGGGTCACCCTTGGGAACACCATATATTTT. The V call is TRBV5-1, the J call TRBJ1-3; D may be TRBD1 (6 bases). The CDR3 spans 17 residues. The germline V gene has CDR1 SGHRS and CDR2 YFSETQ. With 0 bases removed from V and 7 bases from J, the gap between germline ends came to 20 bases.

The rearrangement uses TRBV29-1 and TRBJ2-5; unclear D gene. Germline V gene sequence: CDR1 SQVTM, CDR2 ANQGSEA. The CDR3 runs 10 residues. V lost 4 bases to trimming and J lost 4 bases, with 4 bases between them. CDR3 sequence (DNA): TGCAGCGTTGGAGGAGAGACCCAGTACTTC. Protein sequence: CSVGGETQYF.

The chain recombines TRBV5-1 with TRBJ1-6; tentatively, D is TRBD1 (5 bases). The germline V and J ends were trimmed by 0 bases and 6 bases, with 10 bases remaining between them. The CDR3 is 15 residues long. Germline-derived CDR1 and CDR2 are SGHRS and YFSETQ. In nucleotides, the CDR3 is TGCGCCAGCAGCTTGGAAGGGGCGGGTAATTCACCCCTCCACTTT. Translating it yields CASSLEGAGNSPLHF.

This chain links TRBV5-1 with TRBJ2-1; TRBD1 agrees at 9 bases. The CDR3 sequence is 14 residues long. V was pared by 5 bases and J by 9 bases, with 9 bases of the junction left unmatched. Per the germline V gene, CDR1 is SGHRS and CDR2 is YFSETQ. The CDR3 sequence is CASSGTGRVSEQFF. In DNA form, the CDR3 reads TGCGCCAGCAGTGGGACAGGGAGGGTTAGTGAGCAGTTCTTC. Supplemented by reference TRBV5-1 and TRBJ2-1, the full variable domain reads KAGVTQTPRYLIKTRGQQVTLSCSPISGHRSVSWYQQTPGQGLQFLFEYFSETQRNKGNFPGRFSGRQFSNSRSEMNVSTLELGDSALYLCASSGTGRVSEQFFGPGTRLTVL.

V is TRBV4-1 and J is TRBJ1-1; perhaps TRBD1 as D (6 bases). The germline V gene encodes CDR1 MGHRA and CDR2 YSYEKL. Trimming left V 1 base short and J 3 bases short, with 12 bases between. The CDR3 has 15 amino acids. In DNA, the CDR3 is TGCGCCAGCAGCCAAGGGTGGGGGGCCGACACTGAAGCTTTCTTT. This encodes CASSQGWGADTEAFF.

The rearrangement links TRBV24-1 to TRBJ2-5, with TRBD2 matching 7 bases. CDR1 is KGHDR and CDR2 is SFDVKD in the germline V gene. V was pared by 6 bases and J by 4 bases, with 4 bases of the junction left unmatched. This CDR3 is built from 13 residues. CDR3 nucleotides: TGTGCCACCAGTAAGGGAGGGCTAGAGACCCAGTACTTC. Encoded protein: CATSKGGLETQYF.

This clone is a singleton in its sample. The rearrangement joins TRBV11-1 to TRBJ1-6; D possibly corresponds to TRBD1 (6 bases). Trimming stripped 3 bases from V and 9 bases from J, with 18 bases between. CDR3 size: 16 residues. Germline V lookup: CDR1 SGHAT, CDR2 FQDESV (reference sequence). The DNA for the CDR3 is TGTGCCAGCAGCTTCTCCCGGGGGGGCCGGAGTTCACCCCTCCACTTT. It encodes CASSFSRGGRSSPLHF.

The chain uses TRBV5-4 and TRBJ2-1; 9 bases agree with TRBD2. This CDR3 has 14 residues. The V gene's germline CDR1 is SGHNT and CDR2 YYREEE (reference sequence). Trimming took 6 bases from V and 6 from J; bases not matched to a gene: 7. CDR3 sequence reads: CASTSGGQRNEQFF. DNA for the CDR3: TGTGCCAGCACCAGCGGGGGGCAACGCAATGAGCAGTTCTTC.

The V call is TRBV7-6, the J call TRBJ1-1; no clear D. CDR1 and CDR2 from the germline V gene are SGHVS and FNYEAQ. The length of the CDR3 is 13 residues. V dropped 5 bases and J dropped 3 bases, with 10 bases sitting between them. CDR3 loop: CASSPPGDTEAFF. CDR3 sequence (DNA): TGTGCCAGCAGCCCCCCTGGGGACACTGAAGCTTTCTTT.

The V and J genes are TRBV9 and TRBJ2-7, with D perhaps being TRBD1 or TRBD2 (6 bases each). Germline V gene lookup returns CDR1 SGDLS and CDR2 YYNGEE. With 0 bases removed from V and 4 bases from J, the gap between germline ends came to 11 bases. The CDR3 length is 14 residues. CDR3 nucleotides: TGTGCCAGCAGCGTAGGAGGGGGGCTATACGAGCAGTACTTC. Amino acid sequence: CASSVGGGLYEQYF.

The CDR3, as DNA: TGTGCCAGCAGCTTCCAGGGTAAGCCCCAGCATTTT. Encoded protein: CASSFQGKPQHF. The J gene is TRBJ1-5, the V gene TRBV5-6; tentatively, D is TRBD1 (5 bases). The CDR3 totals 12 residues. V was trimmed by 2 bases and J by 8 bases, leaving 8 bases between them. Looked up from germline, CDR1 is SGHDT and CDR2 is YYEEEE.

The chain has TRBV24-1 and TRBJ2-1; 7 bases map to TRBD1. Germline V gene sequence: CDR1 KGHDR, CDR2 SFDVKD. V gave up 10 bases and J gave up 5 bases; unmatched junction bases: 10. This CDR3 is 14 amino acids long. The DNA of the CDR3 is TGTGCCACTGGGGGCGAGGGGGCTCACAATGAGCAGTTCTTC. This encodes CATGGEGAHNEQFF.

The chain joins TRBV12-3 or TRBV12-4 to TRBJ2-7; a possible D gene is TRBD2 (5 bases). V lost 5 bases to trimming and J lost 3 bases, with 11 bases between them. The length of the CDR3 is 13 residues. CDR3 region: CASSRAGNYEQYV. The CDR3 DNA is TGTGCCAGCAGTCGGGCCGGGAACTACGAGCAGTACGTC.

J is TRBJ1-1 and V is TRBV6-5, with TRBD1 matching 8 bases. V lost 5 bases to trimming and J lost 5 bases; unmatched junction nucleotides: 7. The germline CDR1 and CDR2 sequences are MNHEY and SVGAGI. The CDR3 loop spans 14 amino acids. The CDR3 sequence is CASSIEWTGTEAFF. The CDR3 region has the DNA TGTGCCAGCAGTATTGAATGGACAGGGACTGAAGCTTTCTTT.

This clone was seen once. The gene calls are TRBV19 and TRBJ2-1; D is perhaps TRBD2 (5 bases). Trimming removed 5 bases from V and 3 bases from J, with 8 bases in between. The CDR3 is made up of 13 amino acids. Germline V gene sequence: CDR1 LNHDA, CDR2 SQIVND (reference sequence). The CDR3 spells CASSFAGYNEQFF. The CDR3 coding sequence is TGTGCCAGTAGTTTCGCGGGCTACAATGAGCAGTTCTTC.

The gene calls are TRBV7-9 and TRBJ1-2; weak D call: TRBD1 (6 bases). The CDR3 has 14 residues. Trimming took off 1 base at V and 2 bases at J, with 8 bases between the two ends. The germline CDR1 and CDR2 sequences are SEHNR and FQNEAQ (reference sequence). CDR3 protein: CASSLGGQNYGYTF. In DNA, the CDR3 is TGTGCCAGCAGCTTAGGAGGACAGAACTATGGCTACACCTTC.

CDR3 residues: CASSSGTAKNIQYF. CDR3 DNA: TGCGCCAGCAGCTCCGGGACGGCAAAAAACATTCAGTACTTC. The chain carries TRBV5-1 and TRBJ2-4; D may be TRBD1 or TRBD2 (5 bases each). V lost 3 bases, J lost 4 bases, and 11 bases lay in between. Germline CDR1 is SGHRS and CDR2 is YFSETQ. The CDR3 spans 14 residues.

The table lists this clone with a count of one. The V gene is TRBV10-3, the J gene TRBJ1-4, with a possible D match to TRBD1 (5 bases). This CDR3 spans 15 amino acids. The germline V gene encodes CDR1 ENHRY and CDR2 SYGVKD. The V end lost 3 bases, the J end lost 5 bases, and 13 bases lay between the germline ends. CDR3 loop: CAISDPGKGNEKLFF. The CDR3 nucleotides read TGTGCCATCAGTGACCCAGGGAAGGGAAATGAAAAACTGTTTTTT.

The rearrangement joins TRBV5-1 to TRBJ1-4, with 9 bases identical to TRBD1. Germline lookup yields CDR1 SGHRS and CDR2 YFSETQ. The CDR3 length is 16 residues. V shed 4 bases and J 2 bases; nucleotides not matched to a gene: 6. The CDR3 DNA reads TGCGCCAGCAGCATTACAGGGGGCAGCACTAATGAAAAACTGTTTTTT. It yields the protein CASSITGGSTNEKLFF.

This chain connects TRBV7-2 to TRBJ1-3; unclear D gene. V was trimmed by 3 bases and J by 2 bases, leaving 11 bases between them. The CDR3 is 15 amino acids. Germline CDR1 SGHTA, CDR2 FQGNSA. The CDR3 protein is CASSLFPGPGNTIYF. The DNA for the CDR3 is TGTGCCAGCAGCTTGTTTCCGGGTCCTGGAAACACCATATATTTT.

V gene TRBV6-1 combines with J gene TRBJ2-3; no definite D call. Germline CDR1 and CDR2: MNHNS and SASEGT. CDR3 size: 17 residues. V was shortened by 1 base and J by 0 bases, with 14 bases between the two germline ends. The CDR3 DNA is TGTGCCAGCAGTGAAGAGTTCCCCGGCAGGAGCACAGATACGCAGTATTTT. Its translation is CASSEEFPGRSTDTQYF.